The text below deals with one T cell receptor beta chain. The antigen this receptor binds is unknown. Per-base qualities were not stored, and no clone one base away is much larger. Additional DNA sequences in this sample encode the identical CDR3. The data were taken from a study of cytomegalovirus exposure and HLA in healthy donors (dated by TCRdb to 2016 to 2017). Broadly, across the study: According to an earlier analysis of several hundred of the donors, some 180 million T cells yielded 117 million unique TCR beta sequences and around 300 Gb of sequence data. An early release that covered fewer than 750 HLA-typed donors contained around 300 gigabases of sequencing data and 65 million to 100 million unique TCR sequences. Of the 350 to 400 genotyped donors, around 81% fell in the genetic ancestry cluster associated with self-reported Caucasian donors. The study was designed to test whether signatures of past pathogen exposure could be identified by cataloging public T cell receptors. The study used immunosequencing to profile the T cell repertoires of 600 to 850 subjects and linked those repertoires to cytomegalovirus serostatus. A separate validation cohort of some 130 different subjects was used in addition to the roughly 620-subject first cohort. To predict cytomegalovirus infection status, the study combined high-throughput TCR immunosequencing, statistical association of individual TCRs with disease status, and machine learning. A later analysis re-analyzed previously published TCR beta repertoires from several hundred donors and added high-resolution HLA genotyping to study TCR occurrence patterns. Rather than drawing on any new phenotypic data, the later analysis identified candidate immune exposures from TCR beta sequences and the way those sequences occurred across donors. To decide whether each TCR beta V gene segment behaved as functional or pseudogenic, an earlier analysis of some 600 of the donors relied on high-throughput TCR beta sequencing. Donor age, sex, ethnicity and CMV serostatus were collected together with the repertoire data. A later genetic analysis used genome-wide SNP genotypes for 398 of the 666 donors, treating that subset as a discovery cohort. All discovery cohort repertoires had been generated on a single sequencing platform. HLA typing included class I and class II loci at four-digit resolution. The number of donors typed differed by locus, with roughly 629-640 for A, B, C, DRB1 and DQB1, 522 for DQA1, 606 for DPA1, and some 470 for DPB1. Roughly five DR-DQ haplotypes were treated as single units for association and clustering because of strong linkage in the cohort. Among around 400 genotyped donors of the cohort, an average of about 240,000 unique TCR beta nucleotide sequences were sequenced per donor, around 20% of them non-productive. Points the paper makes about the study in general: In this cohort, only TCR beta chains were sequenced, and detectable features were limited by the absence of alpha or paired-chain data. A further reported finding was that TCR beta sequences accurately predicted the HLA-A and HLA-B alleles for most subjects in the first cohort. Linkage disequilibrium might explain the correlated functional status among segregating V segments, but an unknown experimental factor could not be excluded. CMV serostatus was the only immune exposure information available for the cohort. Because the 87-base-pair reads could not distinguish some IMGT-functional V segments, including TRBV6-2 and TRBV6-3, those segments were excluded. In a later analysis, most CMV-associated TCR beta chains were found to appear HLA-restricted, with HLA associations seemingly driven largely by CMV exposure. A total of roughly 160 TCR beta chains were listed by the study as associated with cytomegalovirus. While some public TCRs were present in many individuals, most TCR sequences turned up only very rarely across donors. Sequencing depth was assumed to be roughly uniform across donors in the presence/absence analyses, though that assumption may not hold. Compared with equally common non-associated chains, HLA-associated TCR beta chains in a later analysis were more clonally expanded and had lower generation probabilities. A later analysis found that TCR association rates varied across HLA loci, with DRB1 alleles showing the most associated TCRs and HLA-C alleles the fewest. Assigning TCR associations to individual alleles was difficult when HLA alleles, especially DR and DQ, strongly co-occurred. According to the authors, the approach could potentially be generalized to other disease states and immunological phenotypes. In an earlier analysis of approximately 600 of the donors, most TCR beta V segments were observed in productive rearrangements about 90% or about 30% of the time, broadly matching IMGT annotations. Cytomegalovirus status was reported to be diagnosed by the classifier with high specificity and sensitivity in both the original and validation cohorts. In vitro tests confirmed that three of the cytomegalovirus-associated TCR beta chains recognize cytomegalovirus antigens. Specific HLA alleles were associated with 15,000 to 20,000 TCR beta sequences at a false discovery rate of 0.05 in a later analysis. Compared with the approximately 670-donor mean, donors in an Asian-associated ancestry cluster had fewer N-insertions in productive TCRs, according to a later genetic analysis. HLA typing was unavailable for some donors at each locus, so association tests used only the typed subset. Because counts were too low, some 17 rarely observed V segments, including chromosome 9 orphons, were excluded from the earlier analysis of some 540 of the donors. A group of highly shared sequence variants was considered likely to be a technical artifact of the sequencing pipeline. Several of the top co-occurrence clusters appeared to be linked to parvovirus B19, influenza, CMV and Epstein-Barr virus, according to a later analysis. In a later genetic analysis, a missense DCLRE1C variant was associated with V-gene and J-gene trimming of TCR beta chains, and the association was replicated in an independent cohort.

To prepare the library, the immunoSEQ multiplex PCR assay was applied. For the multiplex PCR, a mixture combining 60 forward primers for TCR Vbeta segments and 13 reverse primers for TCR Jbeta segments was used. The CDR3 region of rearranged TCR beta genes was amplified from genomic DNA with a multiplex PCR assay. The Illumina HiSeq System was used to sequence the amplified TCR beta libraries as 87-base-pair reads. Concerning the study's data processing: In a later analysis, tens of millions of unique TCR beta chains were counted across the roughly 700 repertoires, and roughly 9.9 million of these chains were shared by at least two donors. To remove PCR and sequencing errors, raw reads were error-corrected and collapsed into unique sequences using a nearest-neighbor algorithm that merged closely related sequences. To assign V, D and J gene segments, CDR3 sequences were aligned to IMGT reference sequences. For a sequence to be retained, a match of at least six nucleotides to both a V gene segment and a J gene segment was required. A rearrangement was called productive if the CDR3 had no stop codons and remained in frame with V and J, and every other rearrangement was called non-productive. CDR3 was defined by IMGT convention, running from the second conserved V-encoded cysteine to the conserved J-encoded phenylalanine. The earlier analysis of 500 to 650 of the donors excluded any sequence lacking an unambiguous match to a single V gene segment. An earlier analysis of several hundred of the donors called V segments functional above 56.7% productive rearrangements and segregating when the between-donor standard deviation exceeded 5%. A statistical classification framework was developed to diagnose cytomegalovirus status using the catalog of TCR beta chain sequences. A later analysis assigned V and J genes by comparing TCR nucleotide sequences with IMGT/GENE-DB human TR gene sequences. The TCRdist pipeline was used in a later analysis to assign CDR3 sequences and most-parsimonious VDJ recombination scenarios. In a later analysis, each TCR beta chain was defined by its CDR3 amino acid sequence together with its V-gene family, and reads lacking a unique V-gene family were excluded. A later analysis removed 600 or so highly shared, low-generation-probability nucleotide sequences to deal with suspected cross-contamination and a sequencing artifact. A later analysis calculated a clonal expansion index for each public chain from normalized within-repertoire ranks of inferred template counts. In a later analysis, generation probabilities were computed with a VDJ recombination model fitted to out-of-frame rearrangements, and the resulting probabilities were checked against IGoR. A later analysis scored TCR-TCR, TCR-HLA and TCR-CMV co-occurrence with hypergeometric tests, applying a repertoire-size bias correction to TCR pairs. In a later analysis, false discovery rates were estimated by permuting HLA or CMV assignments 20 times. In a later analysis, co-occurring TCRs were grouped with DBSCAN, and TCRdist sequence similarity was added when clustering was performed within HLA-allele-positive subsets. Co-occurrence clustering excluded repertoires with fewer than 30,000 or more than 120,000 public chains, plus five with anomalous nucleotide sharing. TCRdb retrieved this table from immuneACCESS and kept in-frame rearrangements only. Not all clones are present; in checked studies, unresolved V genes account for under half, and no reason is known for the remainder. V, J and clone size derive from that table, while D and trimming were established from the DNA sequence. This sample holds over 150,000 clones; roughly three quarters were observed only once. Approximately 1.5% of the sample rests with the top ten.

Including cysteine and phenylalanine, the CDR3 has 15 amino acids. The read is trimmed to its CDR3 DNA, 45 bases read in frame from base 1. Here V drops 4 bases and J drops 0 bases, and the junction holds 3 bases not matched to any gene. The germline V gene sets CDR1 to SGHRS and CDR2 to YFSETQ. The cohort comprised some 680 healthy bone marrow donors. At the time of sampling, every cohort member was nominally healthy, though immune exposures that went unrecorded were likely present. The donor was CMV seronegative and was included in the group of approximately 350 seronegative cohort members. Each donor provided a peripheral blood sample, and peripheral blood mononuclear cells were used for TCR beta sequencing. Genomic DNA extraction from the blood cell samples was performed with the Qiagen DNeasy Blood Extraction Kit.

The rearrangement joined TRBV5-1 to TRBJ2-7; TRBD2 aligns with 11 central bases. The sequenced material came from PBMCs. The sequence derives from a woman between 18 and 30 years old in good health and CMV-seronegative. In nucleotides, the sequence is TGCGCCAGCAGCGTACTAGCGGGAGACTCCTACGAGCAGTACTTC. Its product reads: CASSVLAGDSYEQYF. Reference TRBV5-1 and TRBJ2-7 genes cover what lies past the CDR3, so the full variable domain is KAGVTQTPRYLIKTRGQQVTLSCSPISGHRSVSWYQQTPGQGLQFLFEYFSETQRNKGNFPGRFSGRQFSNSRSEMNVSTLELGDSALYLCASSVLAGDSYEQYFGPGTRLTVT.